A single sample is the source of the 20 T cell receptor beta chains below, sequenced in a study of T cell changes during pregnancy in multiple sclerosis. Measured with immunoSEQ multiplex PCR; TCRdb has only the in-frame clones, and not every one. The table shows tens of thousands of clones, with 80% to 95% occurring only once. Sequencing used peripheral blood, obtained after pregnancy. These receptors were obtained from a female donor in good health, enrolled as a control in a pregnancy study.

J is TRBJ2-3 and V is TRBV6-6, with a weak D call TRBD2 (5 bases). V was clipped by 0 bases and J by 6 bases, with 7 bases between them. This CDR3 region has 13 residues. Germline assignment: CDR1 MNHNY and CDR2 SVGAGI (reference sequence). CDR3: CASSYSSGDTQYF. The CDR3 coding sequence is TGTGCCAGCAGTTACTCGTCGGGGGATACGCAGTATTTT.

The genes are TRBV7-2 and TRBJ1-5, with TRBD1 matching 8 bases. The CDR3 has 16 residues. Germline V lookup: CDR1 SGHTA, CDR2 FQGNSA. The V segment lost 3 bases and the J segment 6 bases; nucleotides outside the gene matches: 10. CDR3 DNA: TGTGCCAGCAGCTTTAGCCTCCAGGGGGCGAGTCAGCCCCAGCATTTT. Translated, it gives CASSFSLQGASQPQHF.

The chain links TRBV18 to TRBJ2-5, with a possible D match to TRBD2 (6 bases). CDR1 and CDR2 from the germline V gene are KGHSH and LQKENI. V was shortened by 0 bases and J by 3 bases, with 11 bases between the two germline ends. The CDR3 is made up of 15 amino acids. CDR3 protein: CASSPPVGREETQYF. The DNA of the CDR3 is TGTGCCAGCTCACCACCCGTCGGGAGAGAAGAGACCCAGTACTTC.

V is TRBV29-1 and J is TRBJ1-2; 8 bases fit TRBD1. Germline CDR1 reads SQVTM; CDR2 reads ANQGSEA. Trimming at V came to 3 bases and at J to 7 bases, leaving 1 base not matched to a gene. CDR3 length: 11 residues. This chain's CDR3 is CSVEGTGGYTF. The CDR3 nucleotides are TGCAGCGTTGAGGGGACAGGTGGCTACACCTTC.

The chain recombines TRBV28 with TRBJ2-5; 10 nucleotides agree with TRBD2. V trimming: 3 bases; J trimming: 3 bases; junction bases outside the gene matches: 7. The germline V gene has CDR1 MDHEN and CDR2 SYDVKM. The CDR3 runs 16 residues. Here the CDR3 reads CASSLASGSLKETQYF. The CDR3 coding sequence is TGTGCCAGCAGTTTGGCTAGCGGGAGTTTGAAAGAGACCCAGTACTTC.

CDR3: CASKILSDEQFF. CDR3 sequence (DNA): TGTGCCAGCAAAATCCTGAGCGATGAGCAGTTCTTC. The chain couples TRBV7-2 to TRBJ2-1, with D unclear. V lost 7 bases and J 8 bases, leaving 12 bases between the germline ends. The CDR3 contains 12 residues. Germline CDR1 is SGHTA and CDR2 is FQGNSA.

CDR3 in amino acids: CAAAGDGGRNTIYF. CDR3 coding DNA: TGTGCCGCAGCAGGTGACGGAGGTAGAAACACCATATATTTT. The chain is built from TRBV6-1 and TRBJ1-3; D unresolved. CDR1 and CDR2 (germline): MNHNS, SASEGT. This CDR3 comprises 14 residues. V lost 11 bases and J 5 bases, leaving 19 bases between the germline ends.

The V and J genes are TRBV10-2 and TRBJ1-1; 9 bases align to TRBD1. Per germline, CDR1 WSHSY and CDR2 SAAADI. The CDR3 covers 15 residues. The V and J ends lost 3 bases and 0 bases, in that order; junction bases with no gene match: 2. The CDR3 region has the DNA TGCGCCAGCAGTGAAAGGGACAGGGTGAACACTGAAGCTTTCTTT. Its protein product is CASSERDRVNTEAFF.

In nucleotides, the CDR3 is TGTGCCAGTAAAATAGACAGGGGTCATCAGCCCCAGCATTTT. It translates to CASKIDRGHQPQHF. The chain uses TRBV19 and TRBJ1-5; 8 nucleotides match TRBD1. J was trimmed by 5 bases and V by 7 bases; bases with no gene match: 7. Per the germline V gene, CDR1 is LNHDA and CDR2 is SQIVND (reference sequence). The length of the CDR3 is 14 residues.

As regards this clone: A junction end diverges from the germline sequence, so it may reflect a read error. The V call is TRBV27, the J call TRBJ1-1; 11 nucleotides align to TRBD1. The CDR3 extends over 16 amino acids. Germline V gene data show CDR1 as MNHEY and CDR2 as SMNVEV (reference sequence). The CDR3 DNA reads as TGTGCCAGCAGTATATCGGGGACAGGGGGTTACACTGAAGCTTTCTTT. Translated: CASSISGTGGYTEAFF.

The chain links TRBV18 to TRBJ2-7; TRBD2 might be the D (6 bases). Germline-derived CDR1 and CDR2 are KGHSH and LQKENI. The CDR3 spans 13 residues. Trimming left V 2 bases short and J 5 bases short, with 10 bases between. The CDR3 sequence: CASSPGGIHEQYF. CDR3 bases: TGTGCCAGCTCACCAGGGGGGATCCACGAGCAGTACTTC.

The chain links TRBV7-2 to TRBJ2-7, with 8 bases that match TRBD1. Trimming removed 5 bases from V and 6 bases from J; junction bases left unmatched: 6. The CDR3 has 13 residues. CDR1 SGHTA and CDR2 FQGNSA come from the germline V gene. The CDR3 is CASSQRTGLEQYF. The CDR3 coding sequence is TGTGCCAGCAGCCAAAGGACAGGGCTCGAGCAGTACTTC.

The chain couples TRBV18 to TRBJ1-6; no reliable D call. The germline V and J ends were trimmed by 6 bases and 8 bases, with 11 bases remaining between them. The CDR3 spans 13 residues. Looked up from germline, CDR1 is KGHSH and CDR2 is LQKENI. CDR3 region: CASSHESYSPLHF. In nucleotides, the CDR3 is TGTGCCAGCTCCCATGAGAGCTATTCACCCCTCCACTTT.

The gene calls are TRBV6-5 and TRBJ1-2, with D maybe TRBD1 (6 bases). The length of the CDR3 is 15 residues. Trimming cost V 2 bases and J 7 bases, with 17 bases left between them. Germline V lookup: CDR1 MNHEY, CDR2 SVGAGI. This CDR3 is CASSYKGGLGRGYTF. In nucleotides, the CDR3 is TGTGCCAGCAGTTACAAGGGGGGGCTCGGGCGTGGCTACACCTTC.

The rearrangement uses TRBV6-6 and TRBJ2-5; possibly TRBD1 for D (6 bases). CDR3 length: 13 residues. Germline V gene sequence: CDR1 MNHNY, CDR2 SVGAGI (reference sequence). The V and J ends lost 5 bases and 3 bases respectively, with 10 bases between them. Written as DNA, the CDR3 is TGTGCCAGCAGTAAACAGGGTGAAGAGACCCAGTACTTC. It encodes CASSKQGEETQYF.

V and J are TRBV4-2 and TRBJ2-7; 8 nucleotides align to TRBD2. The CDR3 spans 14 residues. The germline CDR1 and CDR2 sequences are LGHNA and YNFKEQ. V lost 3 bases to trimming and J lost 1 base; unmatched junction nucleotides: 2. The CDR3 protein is CASSQLAGSYEQYF. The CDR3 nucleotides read TGTGCCAGCAGCCAGTTAGCGGGGTCCTACGAGCAGTACTTC.

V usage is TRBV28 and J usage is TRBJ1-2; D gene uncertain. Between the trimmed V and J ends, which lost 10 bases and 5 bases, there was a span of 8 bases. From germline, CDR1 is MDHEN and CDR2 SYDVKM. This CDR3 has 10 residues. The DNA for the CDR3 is TGTGCCACCCAACAGTATGGCTACACCTTC. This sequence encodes CATQQYGYTF.

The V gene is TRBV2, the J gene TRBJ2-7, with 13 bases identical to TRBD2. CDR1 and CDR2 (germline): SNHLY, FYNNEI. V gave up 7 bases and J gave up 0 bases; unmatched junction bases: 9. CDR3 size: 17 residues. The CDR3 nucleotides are TGTGCCAGCATAAACGGACTAGCGGGGGATAGCTCCTACGAGCAGTACTTC. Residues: CASINGLAGDSSYEQYF.

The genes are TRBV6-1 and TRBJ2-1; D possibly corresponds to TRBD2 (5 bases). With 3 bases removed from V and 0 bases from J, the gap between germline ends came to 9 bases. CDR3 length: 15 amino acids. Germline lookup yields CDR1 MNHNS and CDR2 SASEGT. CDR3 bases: TGTGCCAGCAGTGACTACGGGGACTCCTACAATGAGCAGTTCTTC. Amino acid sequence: CASSDYGDSYNEQFF.

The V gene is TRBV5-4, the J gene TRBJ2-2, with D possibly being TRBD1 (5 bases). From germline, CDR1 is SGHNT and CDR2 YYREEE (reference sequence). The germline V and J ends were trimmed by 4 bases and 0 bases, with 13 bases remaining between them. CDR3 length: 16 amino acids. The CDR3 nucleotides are TGTGCCAGCAGCACCCGACAGAGTCCGAACACCGGGGAGCTGTTTTTT. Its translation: CASSTRQSPNTGELFF.